The 32 T cell receptor beta chains below all came from one sample that was sequenced in a study of long-term antiretroviral therapy in people with HIV. Researchers report immunoSEQ v3.0 was run at survey level. Clones were sequenced by immunoSEQ multiplex PCR, and TCRdb holds only the in-frame ones, with some missing. The table records some 26,000 clones, roughly 80% of them present only once. The material sequenced was unsorted PBMCs, taken 2.9 years after starting antiretroviral therapy. These receptors originate from a man aged 50 to 59 with HIV.

The chain recombines TRBV5-4 with TRBJ2-1, with unresolved D. The CDR3 runs 12 residues. With 2 bases removed from V and 8 bases from J, the gap between germline ends came to 8 bases. Germline-derived CDR1 and CDR2 are SGHNT and YYREEE (reference sequence). CDR3 residues: CASSFSGYEQFF. CDR3 DNA: TGTGCCAGCAGCTTCTCAGGATATGAGCAGTTCTTC. The full variable domain, rest sourced from reference TRBV5-4 and TRBJ2-1, is ETGVTQSPTHLIKTRGQQVTLRCSSQSGHNTVSWYQQALGQGPQFIFQYYREEENGRGNFPPRFSGLQFPNYSSELNVNALELDDSALYLCASSFSGYEQFFGPGTRLTVL.

A single count supports this clone. Other DNA sequences in this sample translate to the same CDR3. The chain recombines TRBV6-5 with TRBJ2-5; D not resolved. The tail of the sequence fits TRBJ2-7 better, so the J call may be wrong. Germline values: CDR1 MNHEY, CDR2 SVGAGI. The CDR3 extends over 15 amino acids. CDR3 nucleotides: TGTGCCAGCAGTTACTCGGGCTTTGCCCCCTACGAGCAGTACTTC. Amino acid sequence: CASSYSGFAPYEQYF.

V and J are TRBV6-5 and TRBJ1-1; D possibly corresponds to TRBD1 (5 bases). The germline V and J ends were trimmed by 4 bases and 5 bases, with 14 bases remaining between them. CDR1 is MNHEY and CDR2 is SVGAGI in the germline V gene. The CDR3 totals 14 residues. In DNA form, the CDR3 reads TGTGCCAGCAGTTCCCGGGGGAAAAGTACTGAAGCTTTCTTT. Translating it yields CASSSRGKSTEAFF.

J is TRBJ2-2 and V is TRBV6-1; a weak D match, TRBD2 (6 bases). CDR3 length: 14 amino acids. V dropped 2 bases and J dropped 8 bases, with 12 bases sitting between them. Germline CDR1 reads MNHNS; CDR2 reads SASEGT. The CDR3 reads CASSEIWGRGELFF. DNA of the CDR3: TGTGCCAGCAGTGAAATTTGGGGGAGGGGGGAGCTGTTTTTT.

In this sample, this clone turned up a few times. The V and J genes are TRBV10-3 and TRBJ2-7; no clear D gene. Per the germline V gene, CDR1 is ENHRY and CDR2 is SYGVKD. Deletions cut 0 bases from V and 4 bases from J, with 13 bases between. CDR3 length: 15 amino acids. This CDR3 reads CAISESTRADYEQYF. CDR3 DNA: TGTGCCATCAGTGAGTCGACTCGGGCTGATTACGAGCAGTACTTC.

This sequence joins TRBV7-9 and TRBJ2-7; 10 bases are shared with TRBD2. Per germline, CDR1 SEHNR and CDR2 FQNEAQ (reference sequence). The CDR3 length is 14 residues. V dropped 5 bases and J dropped 6; count of bases not matched to a gene: 7. Written as DNA, the CDR3 is TGTGCCAGCAGCCCGGGACTAGCGCGCTCCGAGCAGTACTTC. As protein: CASSPGLARSEQYF.

The chain links TRBV28 to TRBJ2-6; D gene ambiguous. This CDR3 spans 15 amino acids. With 4 bases removed from V and 0 bases from J, the gap between germline ends came to 7 bases. Germline V gives CDR1 MDHEN, CDR2 SYDVKM. The CDR3 here is CASSSAASGANVLTF. The CDR3 DNA sequence: TGTGCCAGCAGTTCCGCAGCCTCTGGGGCCAACGTCCTGACTTTC.

V gene TRBV5-1 combines with J gene TRBJ2-2, with 12 bases aligning to TRBD2. The CDR3 has 18 residues. Per the germline V gene, CDR1 is SGHRS and CDR2 is YFSETQ. Unmatched junction bases numbered 9, after V lost 4 bases and J lost 2 bases. CDR3: CASSLLTSGGGNTGELFF. The CDR3 nucleotides are TGCGCCAGCAGCCTCCTGACTAGCGGGGGCGGAAACACCGGGGAGCTGTTTTTT. Full variable domain (rest looked up from reference TRBV5-1 and TRBJ2-2): KAGVTQTPRYLIKTRGQQVTLSCSPISGHRSVSWYQQTPGQGLQFLFEYFSETQRNKGNFPGRFSGRQFSNSRSEMNVSTLELGDSALYLCASSLLTSGGGNTGELFFGEGSRLTVL.

This clone was counted a single time. The gene calls are TRBV6-5 and TRBJ2-2; no clear D. Per germline, CDR1 MNHEY and CDR2 SVGAGI. This CDR3 is 12 amino acids long. V dropped 6 bases and J dropped 5 bases, with 7 bases sitting between them. The CDR3, as DNA: TGTGCCAGCAGGAGCGAAACCGGGGAGCTGTTTTTT. Protein: CASRSETGELFF.

The chain links TRBV4-3 to TRBJ2-3; 12 bases map to TRBD2. Germline V CDR1 and CDR2: LGHNA, YSLEER. The length of the CDR3 is 17 residues. After removal of 1 base from V and 8 bases from J, the junction contained 10 bases not matched to a gene. As DNA, the CDR3 is TGCGCCAGCAGCCAAGCCCTACCGACTAGCGGGGGCACTACGCAGTATTTT. Encoded protein: CASSQALPTSGGTTQYF.

This clone came up once. The chain joins TRBV5-1 to TRBJ1-1; D is unclear. The length of the CDR3 is 14 residues. The germline V gene encodes CDR1 SGHRS and CDR2 YFSETQ. V was clipped by 4 bases and J by 3 bases, with 13 bases between them. CDR3 nucleotide sequence: TGCGCCAGCAGCGCCGCTTCCTTCGACACTGAAGCTTTCTTT. Residues: CASSAASFDTEAFF.

This clone is medium-sized in the sample. DNA for the CDR3: TGTGCCAGCAGCGCCGGGACCGCCGGACATGGCTACACCTTC. It specifies CASSAGTAGHGYTF. The rearrangement links TRBV7-9 to TRBJ1-2; D perhaps matches TRBD1 (5 bases). Germline loops: CDR1 SEHNR, CDR2 FQNEAQ (reference sequence). V lost 5 bases, J lost 6 bases, and 16 bases lay in between. CDR3 length: 14 amino acids.

V is TRBV6-9 and J is TRBJ1-1; D remains unclear. This CDR3 region has 15 residues. Trimming took off 0 bases at V and 3 bases at J, with 11 bases between the two ends. CDR1 and CDR2 from the germline V gene are MNHGY and SVAAGI. This chain's CDR3 is CASSYSLQLYTEAFF. In DNA, the CDR3 is TGTGCCAGCAGTTATTCTCTACAGTTGTACACTGAAGCTTTCTTT.

By share, this clone ranks as medium-sized. The rearrangement uses TRBV5-5 and TRBJ1-4; D not certain. CDR1 is SGHKS, CDR2 YYEKEE, per germline (reference sequence). V lost 4 bases and J 7 bases, leaving 14 bases between the germline ends. This CDR3 spans 14 amino acids. CDR3 loop: CASSRGGRREKLFF. The CDR3 nucleotides read TGTGCCAGCAGCCGGGGAGGGCGGCGTGAAAAACTGTTTTTT.

This rearrangement joins TRBV21-1 to TRBJ1-1. TRBV21-1 is a listed pseudogene. This CDR3 contains 16 residues. CDR3 amino acids: CASSKRGRSMNTEAFF. In DNA form, the CDR3 reads TGTGCCAGCAGCAAAAGGGGGAGGAGCATGAACACTGAAGCTTTCTTT.

The chain joins TRBV6-5 to TRBJ2-3; D gene uncertain. The CDR3 loop spans 11 amino acids. V was pared by 5 bases and J by 9 bases, with 9 bases between. Germline CDR1 and CDR2: MNHEY and SVGAGI. CDR3 sequence: CASSVEWTQYF. The CDR3, as DNA: TGTGCCAGCAGTGTTGAGTGGACGCAGTATTTT.

About this clone itself: The sample carries other DNA sequences with the same CDR3. The chain employs TRBV13 and TRBJ1-6, with D possibly TRBD1 on 5 matching bases. The CDR3 runs 14 residues. V lost 0 bases to trimming and J lost 7 bases, with 7 bases between them. Germline V gives CDR1 PRHDT, CDR2 FYEKMQ (reference sequence). CDR3: CASSLGTANSPLHF. The CDR3 DNA is TGTGCCAGCAGCTTAGGGACAGCCAATTCACCCCTCCACTTT.

This clone appeared a few times. The chain couples TRBV19 to TRBJ1-5; 7 positions agree with TRBD1. Trimming removed 10 bases from V and 7 bases from J; junction bases left unmatched: 7. The CDR3 consists of 12 residues. CDR1 and CDR2 (germline): LNHDA, SQIVND (reference sequence). CDR3 in amino acids: CATGQEGQPQHF. Here the CDR3 DNA reads TGTGCCACTGGACAGGAGGGACAGCCCCAGCATTTT.

The V call is TRBV29-1, the J call TRBJ1-1, with a possible D match to TRBD1 (5 bases). Germline V lookup: CDR1 SQVTM, CDR2 ANQGSEA. CDR3 length: 13 amino acids. V lost 2 bases and J lost 5, with 12 bases in between. CDR3 bases: TGCAGCGTTGAATGGGGGGAGATGACTGAAGCTTTCTTT. Translated: CSVEWGEMTEAFF.

This rearrangement joins TRBV5-4 to TRBJ2-1, with a possible D match to TRBD1 (6 bases). The CDR3 covers 17 residues. Germline CDR1 and CDR2: SGHNT and YYREEE (reference sequence). Trimming stripped 6 bases from V and 6 bases from J, with 25 bases between. This CDR3 is CASTTPPGGTKFNEQFF. CDR3 bases: TGTGCCAGCACCACCCCCCCTGGTGGGACAAAATTCAATGAGCAGTTCTTC.

This clone was observed once. V and J are TRBV29-1 and TRBJ1-4; 9 bases map to TRBD1. Germline values: CDR1 SQVTM, CDR2 ANQGSEA. CDR3 length equals 18 residues. Trimming at V came to 7 bases and at J to 4 bases, leaving 19 bases not matched to a gene. DNA for the CDR3: TGCAGCGCCCAGGGGCGGGACAGGGATGCGAGGGGTAATGAAAAACTGTTTTTT. Translation gives CSAQGRDRDARGNEKLFF.

J is TRBJ2-2 and V is TRBV7-9; TRBD1 might be the D (6 bases). The germline CDR1 and CDR2 sequences are SEHNR and FQNEAQ (reference sequence). Trimming removed 0 bases at V and 3 bases at J, with 8 bases between. This CDR3 has 15 amino acids. The CDR3 region is CASSLAQGYTGELFF. The DNA for the CDR3 is TGTGCCAGCAGCTTAGCCCAGGGGTACACCGGGGAGCTGTTTTTT.

This clone has only one observation. The identical CDR3 is also encoded by other nucleotide sequences in the sample. The chain has TRBV6-5 and TRBJ2-1; D not resolved. CDR1 is MNHEY, CDR2 SVGAGI, per germline. The V and J ends lost 2 bases and 6 bases respectively, with 2 bases between them. The CDR3 is made up of 11 amino acids. CDR3 in DNA: TGTGCCAGCAGTTACGGCAATGAGCAGTTCTTC. Its protein is CASSYGNEQFF.

The V call is TRBV7-2, the J call TRBJ1-1; maybe TRBD1 (5 bases). The germline V gene has CDR1 SGHTA and CDR2 FQGNSA. This CDR3 spans 16 amino acids. V was clipped by 6 bases and J by 1 base, with 18 bases between them. For the CDR3, the DNA is TGTGCCAGCAGTCTTATGAGTTGGGGGGGGAACACTGAAGCTTTCTTT. Translation gives CASSLMSWGGNTEAFF.

The V call is TRBV7-9, the J call TRBJ2-3; TRBD2 matches at 12 bases. Germline-derived CDR1 and CDR2 are SEHNR and FQNEAQ (reference sequence). Trimming took 10 bases from V and 5 from J; bases not matched to a gene: 10. This CDR3 spans 15 amino acids. The CDR3 sequence: CAIPTSGGPRDTQYF. Written as DNA, the CDR3 is TGTGCCATCCCTACTAGCGGGGGGCCTAGAGATACGCAGTATTTT.

This chain links TRBV5-1 with TRBJ1-1; 7 nucleotides line up with TRBD1. The CDR3 is 13 amino acids. CDR1 is SGHRS, CDR2 YFSETQ, per germline. V was pared by 1 base and J by 7 bases, with 4 bases of the junction left unmatched. The CDR3 coding sequence is TGCGCCAGCAGCTTGAGAGCAGGGGGTGAAGCTTTCTTT. Its translation is CASSLRAGGEAFF. Filled out from reference TRBV5-1 and TRBJ1-1, the complete variable domain reads KAGVTQTPRYLIKTRGQQVTLSCSPISGHRSVSWYQQTPGQGLQFLFEYFSETQRNKGNFPGRFSGRQFSNSRSEMNVSTLELGDSALYLCASSLRAGGEAFFGQGTRLTVV.

This chain connects TRBV7-3 to TRBJ1-1, with TRBD1 as a possible D gene (5 bases). This CDR3 is built from 14 residues. Germline V gives CDR1 SGHTA, CDR2 FQGTGA. With 1 base removed from V and 5 bases from J, the gap between germline ends came to 11 bases. CDR3 bases: TGTGCCAGCAGCTTAATGCGGGGGGGGACTGAAGCTTTCTTT. Translated, it gives CASSLMRGGTEAFF.

The chain has TRBV30 and TRBJ1-1; possible D gene TRBD1, 5 bases. The CDR3 is 17 residues long. Germline loops: CDR1 GTSNPN, CDR2 SVGIG (reference sequence). V was shortened by 0 bases and J by 0 bases, with 17 bases between the two germline ends. The CDR3: CAWSVLVGGTLNTEAFF. In DNA, the CDR3 is TGTGCCTGGAGTGTACTTGTGGGAGGGACCTTGAACACTGAAGCTTTCTTT.

This chain joins TRBV2 and TRBJ1-5; TRBD1 agrees at 7 bases. The CDR3 runs 14 residues. J lost 7 bases, V lost 5 bases, and 8 bases had no gene match. Germline V gene lookup returns CDR1 SNHLY and CDR2 FYNNEI. The CDR3 loop reads CASSPTGERQPQHF. As DNA, the CDR3 is TGTGCCAGCAGTCCTACAGGGGAGCGACAGCCCCAGCATTTT.

The chain is built from TRBV2 and TRBJ1-1, with D unresolved. V was cut by 0 bases and J by 3 bases, with 5 bases left in between. The germline gives CDR1 SNHLY, CDR2 FYNNEI. This CDR3 is 13 amino acids long. The CDR3 reads CASSEASDTEAFF. The DNA for the CDR3 is TGTGCCAGCAGTGAAGCGTCAGACACTGAAGCTTTCTTT.

V usage is TRBV5-1 and J usage is TRBJ2-3; no firm D call. The germline V gene has CDR1 SGHRS and CDR2 YFSETQ. V gave up 1 base and J gave up 6 bases, with 9 bases separating them. The CDR3 totals 13 residues. The CDR3 DNA is TGCGCCAGCAGCTTGTCTCTCGGCGATACGCAGTATTTT. Translation gives CASSLSLGDTQYF.

This clone came up a few times. The chain has TRBV7-9 and TRBJ1-5; no reliable D call. There are 12 residues in the CDR3. In germline, CDR1 is SEHNR, CDR2 FQNEAQ (reference sequence). V was trimmed by 3 bases and J by 5 bases, leaving 5 bases between them. The chain's CDR3 is CASSFGDQPQHF. Here the CDR3 DNA reads TGTGCCAGCAGCTTCGGGGATCAGCCCCAGCATTTT. The full variable domain, rest sourced from reference TRBV7-9 and TRBJ1-5, is DTGVSQNPRHKITKRGQNVTFRCDPISEHNRLYWYRQTLGQGPEFLTYFQNEAQLEKSRLLSDRFSAERPKGSFSTLEIQRTEQGDSAMYLCASSFGDQPQHFGDGTRLSIL.